This TCR beta chain emerged from a study of shared clonotypes between healthy human individuals. Across the study: Researchers assigned three CD4 naive, three CD4 memory, two CD8 naive and one CD8 memory plate to each donor. General study results and limits: Only blood underwent sampling, and tissue repertoires likely differ.

The data were produced by immunoSEQ multiplex PCR, yet TCRdb's version contains in-frame clones alone and is incomplete. The table includes over a million clones, 97% to 99% detected once. Points on this clone: Its antigen is unknown.

Germline loops: CDR1 SGHRS, CDR2 YFSETQ. Between the trimmed V and J ends, which lost 5 bases and 0 bases, there was a span of 12 bases. The CDR3 sequence is 15 residues long. The chain recombines TRBV5-1 with TRBJ1-3; no definite D call. Sequenced: naive CD4+ T cells sorted from blood. Subset of the sample: CD45RA+ positively selected. The TCR sequence derives from a man aged 25-40 years in good health. This chain's CDR3 is CASRLDGNSGNTIYF. CDR3 DNA: TGCGCCAGCAGACTGGACGGAAACTCTGGAAACACCATATATTTT. Full variable domain (rest looked up from reference TRBV5-1 and TRBJ1-3): KAGVTQTPRYLIKTRGQQVTLSCSPISGHRSVSWYQQTPGQGLQFLFEYFSETQRNKGNFPGRFSGRQFSNSRSEMNVSTLELGDSALYLCASRLDGNSGNTIYFGEGSWLTVV.